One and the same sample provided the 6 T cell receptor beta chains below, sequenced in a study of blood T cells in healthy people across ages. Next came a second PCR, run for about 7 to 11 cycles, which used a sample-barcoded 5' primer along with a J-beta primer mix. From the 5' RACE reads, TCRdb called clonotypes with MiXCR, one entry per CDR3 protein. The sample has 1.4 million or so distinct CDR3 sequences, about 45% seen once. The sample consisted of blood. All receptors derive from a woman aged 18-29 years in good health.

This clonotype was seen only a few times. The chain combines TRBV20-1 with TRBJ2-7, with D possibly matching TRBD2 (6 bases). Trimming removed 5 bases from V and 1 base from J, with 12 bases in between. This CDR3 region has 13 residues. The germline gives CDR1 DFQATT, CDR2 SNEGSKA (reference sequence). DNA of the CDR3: TGCAGTGCTGCTTCGACTAGGTCCTACGAGCAGTACTTC. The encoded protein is CSAASTRSYEQYF.

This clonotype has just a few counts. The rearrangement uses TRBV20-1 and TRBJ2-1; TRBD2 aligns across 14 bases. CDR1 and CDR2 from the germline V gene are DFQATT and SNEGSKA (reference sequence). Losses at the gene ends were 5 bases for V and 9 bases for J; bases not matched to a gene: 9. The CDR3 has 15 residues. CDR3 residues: CSAHVGLAGVGEQFF. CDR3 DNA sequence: TGCAGTGCTCATGTGGGACTAGCGGGAGTAGGTGAGCAGTTCTTC.

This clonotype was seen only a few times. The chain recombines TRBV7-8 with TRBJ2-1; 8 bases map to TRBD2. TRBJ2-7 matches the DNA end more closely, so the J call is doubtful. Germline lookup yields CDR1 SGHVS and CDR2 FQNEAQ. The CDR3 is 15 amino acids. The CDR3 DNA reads TGTGCCAGCAGCATAACTAGCGGTCCCTACAATGAGCAGTACTTC. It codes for CASSITSGPYNEQYF.

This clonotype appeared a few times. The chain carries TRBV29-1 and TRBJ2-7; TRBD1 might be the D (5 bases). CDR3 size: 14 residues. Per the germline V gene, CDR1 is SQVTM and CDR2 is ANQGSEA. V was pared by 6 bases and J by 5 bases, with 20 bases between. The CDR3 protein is CSVARVLTLDEQYF. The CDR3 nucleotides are TGCAGCGTGGCCAGGGTACTAACTTTGGACGAGCAGTACTTC.

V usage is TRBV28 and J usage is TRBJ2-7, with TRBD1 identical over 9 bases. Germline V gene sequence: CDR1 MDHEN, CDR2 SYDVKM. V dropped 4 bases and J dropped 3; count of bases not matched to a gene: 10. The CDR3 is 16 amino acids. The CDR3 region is CASSSHGQGKGYEQYF. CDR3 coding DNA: TGTGCCAGCAGTTCCCATGGACAGGGGAAAGGCTACGAGCAGTACTTC.

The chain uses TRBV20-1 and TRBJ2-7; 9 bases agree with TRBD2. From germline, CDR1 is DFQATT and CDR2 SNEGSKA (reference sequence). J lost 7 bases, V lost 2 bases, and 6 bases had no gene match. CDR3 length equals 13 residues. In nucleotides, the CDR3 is TGCAGTGCTAGATCGGGACTAGCCAATGAGCAGTACTTC. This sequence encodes CSARSGLANEQYF.